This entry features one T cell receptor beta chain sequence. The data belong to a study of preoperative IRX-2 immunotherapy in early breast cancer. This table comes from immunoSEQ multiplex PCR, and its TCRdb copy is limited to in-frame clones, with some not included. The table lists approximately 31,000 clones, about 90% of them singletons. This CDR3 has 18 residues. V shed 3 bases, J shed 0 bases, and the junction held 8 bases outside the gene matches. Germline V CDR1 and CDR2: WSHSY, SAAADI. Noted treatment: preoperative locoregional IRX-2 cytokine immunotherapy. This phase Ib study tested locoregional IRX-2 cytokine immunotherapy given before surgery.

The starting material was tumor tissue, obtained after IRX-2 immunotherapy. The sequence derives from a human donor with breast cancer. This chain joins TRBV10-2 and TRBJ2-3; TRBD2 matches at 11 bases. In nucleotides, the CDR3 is TGCGCCAGCAGTGAACTAGCGGGGGCCGCAAAGAGCACAGATACGCAGTATTTT. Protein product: CASSELAGAAKSTDTQYF.